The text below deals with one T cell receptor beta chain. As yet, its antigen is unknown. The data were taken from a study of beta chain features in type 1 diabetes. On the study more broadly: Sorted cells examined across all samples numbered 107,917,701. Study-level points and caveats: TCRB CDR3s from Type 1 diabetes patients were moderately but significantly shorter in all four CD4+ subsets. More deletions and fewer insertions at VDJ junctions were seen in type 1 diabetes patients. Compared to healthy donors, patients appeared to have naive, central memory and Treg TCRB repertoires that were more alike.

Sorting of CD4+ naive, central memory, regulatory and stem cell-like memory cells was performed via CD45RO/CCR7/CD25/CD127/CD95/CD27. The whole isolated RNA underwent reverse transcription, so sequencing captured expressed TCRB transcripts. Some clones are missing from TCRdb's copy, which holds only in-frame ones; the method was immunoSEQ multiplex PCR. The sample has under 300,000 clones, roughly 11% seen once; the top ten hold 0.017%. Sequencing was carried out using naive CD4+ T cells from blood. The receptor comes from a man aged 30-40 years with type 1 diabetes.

DNA of the CDR3: TGTGCCAGCAGTCGTATACAGGGGACAGCTGAAGCTTTCTTT. Its protein product is CASSRIQGTAEAFF. The gene calls are TRBV6-5 and TRBJ1-1; 7 bases map to TRBD1. The CDR3 extends over 14 amino acids. J lost 6 bases, V lost 5 bases, and 9 bases had no gene match. Germline lookup yields CDR1 MNHEY and CDR2 SVGAGI.